This record concerns one T cell receptor beta chain sequence. The antigen remains undetermined. The V gene lost 4 bases and the J gene lost 5 bases, with 12 bases spanning the gap. This CDR3 is built from 13 residues. CDR1 and CDR2 from the germline V gene are SGHRS and YFSETQ. The data are from a study of shared clonotypes between healthy human individuals. The assay was immunoSEQ multiplex PCR, and TCRdb's table has in-frame clones only and misses some. The table includes around 1.1 million clones, about 72% detected once. Healthy adults negative for HIV, lacking recent acute infections or vaccinations, served as donors. Notes on the study in general: Across subsets, estimated richness was generally greater for naive than for memory populations.

The genes are TRBV5-1 and TRBJ2-5; D tentatively fits TRBD1 or TRBD2 (5 bases each). The sample consisted of memory CD4+ T cells from PBMCs. Subset reported: CD45RA-negative fraction. The receptor comes from a man aged 18-30 years in good health. Some clones in this sample may be carry-over from other donors' samples. The CDR3 loop reads CASSRGPLETQYF. In nucleotides, the CDR3 is TGCGCCAGCAGCCGGGGACCCCTGGAGACCCAGTACTTC.